This T cell receptor beta chain was obtained from a study of blood T cells in healthy people across ages. Study results and limitations: When set beside aged donors, long-lived donors presented more naive CD4+ cells and higher diversity.

A second PCR of about 6 to 12 cycles used a sample-barcoded 5' primer and a J-beta primer mix. Every cDNA was tagged by a template-switch adaptor with 12 random nucleotides. TCRdb re-called the 5' RACE reads with MiXCR, one entry per CDR3 protein. Altogether 550,000 to 700,000 distinct CDR3 sequences are present, about 26% being singletons, with the ten largest covering about 18%. There are a few counts of this clonotype. The antigen is not known. The CDR3 consists of 13 residues. Sequenced: blood. The sequence was obtained from an older woman in good health. The V call is TRBV21-1, the J call TRBJ2-3. TRBV21-1 counts as a pseudogene. The CDR3: CASSKESADTQYF. The CDR3 DNA is TGTGCCAGCAGCAAAGAAAGCGCAGATACGCAGTATTTT.